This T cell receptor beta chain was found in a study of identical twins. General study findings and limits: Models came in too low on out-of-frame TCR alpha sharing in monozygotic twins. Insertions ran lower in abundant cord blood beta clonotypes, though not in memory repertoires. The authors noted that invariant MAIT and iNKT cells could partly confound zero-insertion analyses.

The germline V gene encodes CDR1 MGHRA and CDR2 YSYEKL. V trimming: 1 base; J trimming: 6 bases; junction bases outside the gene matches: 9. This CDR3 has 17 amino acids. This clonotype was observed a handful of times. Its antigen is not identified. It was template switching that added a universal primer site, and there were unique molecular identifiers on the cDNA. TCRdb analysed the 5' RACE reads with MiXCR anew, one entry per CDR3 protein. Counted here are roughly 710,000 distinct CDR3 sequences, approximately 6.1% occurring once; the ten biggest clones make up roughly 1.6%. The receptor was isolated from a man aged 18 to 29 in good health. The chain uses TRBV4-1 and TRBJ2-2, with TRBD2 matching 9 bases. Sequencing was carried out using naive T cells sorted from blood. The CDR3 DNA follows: TGCGCCAGCAGCCAAGTCATAGCGGGAGTTAATCCCGGGGAGCTGTTTTTT. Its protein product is CASSQVIAGVNPGELFF.